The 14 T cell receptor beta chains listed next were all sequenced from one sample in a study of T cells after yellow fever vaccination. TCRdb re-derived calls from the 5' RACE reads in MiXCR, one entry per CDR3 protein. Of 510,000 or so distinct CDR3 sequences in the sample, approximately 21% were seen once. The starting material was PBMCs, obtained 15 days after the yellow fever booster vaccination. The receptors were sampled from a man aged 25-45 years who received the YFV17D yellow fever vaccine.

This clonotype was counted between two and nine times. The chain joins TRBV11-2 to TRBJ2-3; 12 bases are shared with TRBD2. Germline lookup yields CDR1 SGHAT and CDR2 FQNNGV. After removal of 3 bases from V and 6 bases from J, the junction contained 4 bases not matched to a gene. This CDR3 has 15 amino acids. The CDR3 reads CASSFGLAGLDTQYF. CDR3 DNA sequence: TGTGCCAGCAGCTTTGGACTAGCGGGACTGGATACGCAGTATTTT.

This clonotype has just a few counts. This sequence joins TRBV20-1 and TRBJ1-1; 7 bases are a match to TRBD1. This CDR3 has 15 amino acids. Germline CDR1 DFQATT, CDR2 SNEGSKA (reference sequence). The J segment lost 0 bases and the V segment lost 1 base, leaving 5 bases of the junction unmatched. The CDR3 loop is CSARAPGQMNTEAFF. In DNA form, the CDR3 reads TGCAGTGCTAGAGCACCGGGACAGATGAACACTGAAGCTTTCTTT.

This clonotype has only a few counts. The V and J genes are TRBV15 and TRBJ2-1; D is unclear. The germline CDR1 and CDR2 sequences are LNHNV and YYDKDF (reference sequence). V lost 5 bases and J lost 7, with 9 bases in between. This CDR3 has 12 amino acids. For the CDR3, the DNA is TGTGCCACCAGCCCCCCGGGTAATGAGCAGTTCTTC. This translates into CATSPPGNEQFF.

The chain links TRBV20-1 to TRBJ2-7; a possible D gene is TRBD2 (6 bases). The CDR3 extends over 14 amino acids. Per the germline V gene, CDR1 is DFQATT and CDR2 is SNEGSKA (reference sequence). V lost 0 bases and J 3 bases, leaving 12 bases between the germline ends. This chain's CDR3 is CSARERDTNYEQYF. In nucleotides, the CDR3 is TGCAGTGCTAGAGAGCGGGATACAAACTACGAGCAGTACTTC.

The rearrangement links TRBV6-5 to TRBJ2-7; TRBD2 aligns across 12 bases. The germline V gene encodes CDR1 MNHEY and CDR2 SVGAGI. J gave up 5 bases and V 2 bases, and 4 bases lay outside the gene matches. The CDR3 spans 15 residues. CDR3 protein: CASSYPTSGGNEQYF. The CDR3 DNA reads TGTGCCAGCAGTTACCCGACTAGCGGGGGCAACGAGCAGTACTTC.

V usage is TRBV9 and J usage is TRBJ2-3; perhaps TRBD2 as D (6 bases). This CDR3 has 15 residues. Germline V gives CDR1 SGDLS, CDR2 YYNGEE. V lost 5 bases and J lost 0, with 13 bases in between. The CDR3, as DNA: TGTGCCAGCAGTGCGACCGGGACTAGCACAGATACGCAGTATTTT. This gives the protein CASSATGTSTDTQYF.

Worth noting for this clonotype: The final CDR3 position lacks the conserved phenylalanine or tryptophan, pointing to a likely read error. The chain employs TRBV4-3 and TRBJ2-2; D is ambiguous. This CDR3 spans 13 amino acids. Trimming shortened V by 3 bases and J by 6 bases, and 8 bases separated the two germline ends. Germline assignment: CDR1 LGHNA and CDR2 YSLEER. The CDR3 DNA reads TGCGCCAGCAGCCAGTTCGAGGCCGGGGAGCTGTTTTGT. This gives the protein CASSQFEAGELFC.

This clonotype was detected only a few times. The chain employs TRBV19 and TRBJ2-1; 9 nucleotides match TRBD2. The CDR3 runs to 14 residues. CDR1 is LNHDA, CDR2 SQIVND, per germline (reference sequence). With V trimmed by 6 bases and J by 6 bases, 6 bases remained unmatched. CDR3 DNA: TGTGCCAGTAGAACTACTAGCGGGCGCAATGAGCAGTTCTTC. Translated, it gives CASRTTSGRNEQFF. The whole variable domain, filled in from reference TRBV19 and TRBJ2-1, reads DGGITQSPKYLFRKEGQNVTLSCEQNLNHDAMYWYRQDPGQGLRLIYYSQIVNDFQKGDIAEGYSVSREKKESFPLTVTSAQKNPTAFYLCASRTTSGRNEQFFGPGTRLTVL.

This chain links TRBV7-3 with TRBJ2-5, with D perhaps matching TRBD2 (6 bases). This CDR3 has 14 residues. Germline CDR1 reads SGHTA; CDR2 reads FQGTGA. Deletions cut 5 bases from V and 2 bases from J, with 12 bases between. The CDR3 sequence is CASSVGGKQETQYF. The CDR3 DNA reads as TGTGCCAGCAGCGTGGGGGGAAAGCAAGAGACCCAGTACTTC.

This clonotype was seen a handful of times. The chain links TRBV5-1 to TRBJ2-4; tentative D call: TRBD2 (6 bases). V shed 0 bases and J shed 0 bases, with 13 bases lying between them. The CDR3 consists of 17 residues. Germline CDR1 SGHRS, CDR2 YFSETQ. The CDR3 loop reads CASSLEGGVLAKNIQYF. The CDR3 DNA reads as TGCGCCAGCAGCTTGGAGGGCGGGGTCCTAGCCAAAAACATTCAGTACTTC.

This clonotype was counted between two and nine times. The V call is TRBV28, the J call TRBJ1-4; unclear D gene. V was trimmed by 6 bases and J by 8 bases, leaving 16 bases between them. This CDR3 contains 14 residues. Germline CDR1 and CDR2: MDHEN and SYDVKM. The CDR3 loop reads CASRPRGIYEKLFF. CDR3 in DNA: TGTGCCAGCAGACCCCGGGGTATTTACGAAAAACTGTTTTTT.

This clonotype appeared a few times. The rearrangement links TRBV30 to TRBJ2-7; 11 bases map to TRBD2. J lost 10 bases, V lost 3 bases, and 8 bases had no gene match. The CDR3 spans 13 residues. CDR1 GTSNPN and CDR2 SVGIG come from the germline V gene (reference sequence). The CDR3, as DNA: TGTGCCTGGAGGTTAGCGGGAGGGCGAAAACAGTACTTC. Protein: CAWRLAGGRKQYF.

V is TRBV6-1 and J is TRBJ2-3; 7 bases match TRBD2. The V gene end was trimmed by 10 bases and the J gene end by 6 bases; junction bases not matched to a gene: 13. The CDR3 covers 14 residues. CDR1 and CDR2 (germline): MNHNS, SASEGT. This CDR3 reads CATRRGVGSDTQYF. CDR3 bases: TGTGCCACTCGACGGGGGGTAGGATCGGATACGCAGTATTTT.

This chain's CDR3 is CATSLAGSGNDEQYF. In DNA form, the CDR3 reads TGTGCCACCAGCCTAGCAGGTAGCGGGAACGACGAGCAGTACTTC. V is TRBV15 and J is TRBJ2-7; TRBD2 aligns across 8 bases. CDR1 and CDR2 from the germline V gene are LNHNV and YYDKDF (reference sequence). V was clipped by 5 bases and J by 5 bases; unmatched bases: 11. The CDR3 has 15 residues.